The clone carrying this T cell receptor (beta chain) was observed a few times. The source of the sample is a study of cytomegalovirus exposure and HLA in healthy donors. PCR was performed using 60 Vbeta and 13 Jbeta primers. Sequencing used immunoSEQ multiplex PCR; TCRdb keeps in-frame clones, though not all of them. The sample shows some 140,000 clones, about 84% of them seen only once. The germline CDR1 and CDR2 sequences are MNHNS and SASEGT. The CDR3 is 13 residues long. Germline trimming cut 7 bases from V and 6 bases from J; bases unmatched to any gene: 7. The chain is built from TRBV6-1 and TRBJ1-2, with 8 bases identical to TRBD1. This receptor was obtained from a woman aged 35 to 49 in good health and CMV-seropositive. The sample consisted of PBMCs. The chain's CDR3 is CASTRTGLHGYTF. CDR3 DNA: TGTGCCAGCACAAGGACAGGGCTCCATGGCTACACCTTC.